These 6 T cell receptor beta chains share one sample of origin, sequenced in a study of blood T cell repertoires in COVID-19. Here immunoSEQ multiplex PCR was the method, and the copy in TCRdb shows in-frame clones only, minus some. The profile shows some 400,000 clones, approximately 90% of them singletons. The sample comprised PBMCs or T cells enriched from blood (not recorded which). Receptor source: a woman aged 40 to 49 who had been exposed to COVID-19.

The chain carries TRBV7-8 and TRBJ2-2, with 10 bases that match TRBD2. V was clipped by 5 bases and J by 4 bases; unmatched bases: 13. CDR1 and CDR2 from the germline V gene are SGHVS and FQNEAQ. This CDR3 region has 18 residues. CDR3: CASSQGWSSGGPTGELFF. The CDR3 DNA follows: TGTGCCAGCAGCCAGGGGTGGAGTAGCGGGGGGCCCACCGGGGAGCTGTTTTTT.

Only a few counts were recorded for this clone. The J gene is TRBJ2-4, the V gene TRBV18, with D perhaps matching TRBD1 (5 bases). The germline V gene has CDR1 KGHSH and CDR2 LQKENI. V was trimmed by 3 bases and J by 9 bases, leaving 12 bases between them. The CDR3 runs to 13 residues. The CDR3 DNA is TGTGCCAGCTCACCCGACAGATCCGTCATTCAGTACTTC. Residues: CASSPDRSVIQYF.

V usage is TRBV7-2 and J usage is TRBJ1-1; TRBD1 matches at 9 bases. The V gene's germline CDR1 is SGHTA and CDR2 FQGNSA. The CDR3 is 16 residues long. V shed 2 bases and J 0 bases; nucleotides not matched to a gene: 4. The CDR3: CASSLRGTGLNTEAFF. CDR3 nucleotide sequence: TGTGCCAGCAGCTTAAGGGGGACAGGGCTGAACACTGAAGCTTTCTTT.

The rearrangement joins TRBV4-3 to TRBJ2-3; 12 nucleotides align to TRBD2. The germline gives CDR1 LGHNA, CDR2 YSLEER. This CDR3 has 20 amino acids. The junction had 11 bases not matched to a gene; V was cut back by 1 base and J by 0 bases. CDR3 sequence (DNA): TGCGCCAGCAGCCAAGGAGGGGGACTAGCGGGCCGACCTAGCACAGATACGCAGTATTTT. Amino acid sequence: CASSQGGGLAGRPSTDTQYF.

The chain uses TRBV19 and TRBJ1-6, with TRBD1 matching 9 bases. The CDR3 totals 18 residues. J lost 7 bases, V lost 5 bases, and 15 bases had no gene match. In germline, CDR1 is LNHDA, CDR2 SQIVND (reference sequence). CDR3 loop: CASSPLGSGTGKNSPLHF. CDR3 nucleotides: TGTGCCAGTAGTCCTTTGGGATCCGGGACAGGGAAAAATTCACCCCTCCACTTT.

The chain joins TRBV5-8 to TRBJ2-5, with TRBD1 matching over 7 bases. The J segment lost 3 bases and the V segment lost 0 bases, leaving 8 bases of the junction unmatched. The CDR3 sequence is 16 residues long. Germline V gives CDR1 SGHTS, CDR2 YDEGEE. CDR3 bases: TGTGCCAGCAGCTTGGGCAGGGGGACCCTAAAAGAGACCCAGTACTTC. This gives the protein CASSLGRGTLKETQYF. The full variable domain, completed using reference TRBV5-8 and TRBJ2-5, is EAGVTQSPTHLIKTRGQQATLRCSPISGHTSVYWYQQALGLGLQFLLWYDEGEERNRGNFPPRFSGRQFPNYSSELNVNALELEDSALYLCASSLGRGTLKETQYFGPGTRLLVL.